These 22 T cell receptor beta chains were all obtained from the same sample, sequenced in a study of blood T cell repertoires in COVID-19. Libraries were prepared by immunoSEQ multiplex PCR; TCRdb keeps only in-frame clonotypes and omits some of them. The table includes some 240,000 clones, roughly 80% detected once. The specimen was peripheral blood. These receptors all stem from a woman older than 75 with acute or convalescent COVID-19.

The rearrangement links TRBV3-1 (or the pseudogene TRBV3-2) to TRBJ2-5; 14 bases are a match to TRBD2. The CDR3 runs to 16 residues. Germline loops: CDR1 LGHDT, CDR2 YNNKEL (reference sequence). The V and J ends lost 3 bases and 5 bases, in that order; junction bases with no gene match: 5. The CDR3 sequence: CASSQTSGGARETQYF. CDR3 nucleotide sequence: TGTGCCAGCAGCCAGACTAGCGGGGGGGCGAGGGAGACCCAGTACTTC.

The genes are TRBV18 and TRBJ1-5, with 7 bases matching TRBD1. V lost 2 bases, J lost 7 bases, and 8 bases stayed unmatched. CDR1 and CDR2 from the germline V gene are KGHSH and LQKENI. The CDR3 contains 15 residues. The CDR3 sequence: CASSPVRGGRQPQHF. Written as DNA, the CDR3 is TGTGCCAGCTCACCAGTTAGAGGGGGCCGGCAGCCCCAGCATTTT.

J is TRBJ1-1 and V is TRBV5-1; TRBD1 might be the D (6 bases). V shed 3 bases and J shed 0 bases, with 12 bases lying between them. The CDR3 is made up of 15 amino acids. Per germline, CDR1 SGHRS and CDR2 YFSETQ. The CDR3 reads CASSSRGQLNTEAFF. The CDR3 coding sequence is TGCGCCAGCAGCTCGCGAGGACAGCTGAACACTGAAGCTTTCTTT.

The chain links TRBV5-1 to TRBJ1-5; D perhaps matches TRBD1 (5 bases). V was shortened by 0 bases and J by 5 bases, with 18 bases between the two germline ends. In germline, CDR1 is SGHRS, CDR2 YFSETQ. The CDR3 sequence is 17 residues long. CDR3 nucleotides: TGCGCCAGCAGCTTGGACCCGAGGACCTCCAGGGATCAGCCCCAGCATTTT. It encodes CASSLDPRTSRDQPQHF.

The V gene is TRBV30, the J gene TRBJ1-5, with a weak D call TRBD1 (6 bases). V was shortened by 0 bases and J by 5 bases, with 11 bases between the two germline ends. The CDR3 is 14 amino acids. Looked up from germline, CDR1 is GTSNPN and CDR2 is SVGIG (reference sequence). DNA for the CDR3: TGTGCCTGGAGTGTTGGGGGCCGCGATCAGCCCCAGCATTTT. Translation: CAWSVGGRDQPQHF.

The rearrangement uses TRBV19 and TRBJ1-1, with D perhaps TRBD1 (6 bases). V was trimmed by 3 bases and J by 0 bases, leaving 23 bases between them. The CDR3 is made up of 19 amino acids. Germline V lookup: CDR1 LNHDA, CDR2 SQIVND (reference sequence). The DNA for the CDR3 is TGTGCCAGTAGTATTGGGGGAGCGTGGGACAATAGAATGAACACTGAAGCTTTCTTT. It translates to CASSIGGAWDNRMNTEAFF. The entire variable domain, with the rest obtained from reference TRBV19 and TRBJ1-1, is as follows: DGGITQSPKYLFRKEGQNVTLSCEQNLNHDAMYWYRQDPGQGLRLIYYSQIVNDFQKGDIAEGYSVSREKKESFPLTVTSAQKNPTAFYLCASSIGGAWDNRMNTEAFFGQGTRLTVV.

The chain uses TRBV9 and TRBJ1-1, with a weak D call TRBD1 (5 bases). V lost 0 bases, J lost 4 bases, and 7 bases lay in between. Germline-derived CDR1 and CDR2 are SGDLS and YYNGEE. This CDR3 spans 13 amino acids. This CDR3 reads CASSVGQSTEAFF. DNA of the CDR3: TGTGCCAGCAGCGTAGGACAGAGCACTGAAGCTTTCTTT. Filled out from reference TRBV9 and TRBJ1-1, the complete variable domain reads DSGVTQTPKHLITATGQRVTLRCSPRSGDLSVYWYQQSLDQGLQFLIQYYNGEERAKGNILERFSAQQFPDLHSELNLSSLELGDSALYFCASSVGQSTEAFFGQGTRLTVV.

This chain uses TRBV27 with TRBJ2-1, with 9 bases aligning to TRBD2. The trim removed 0 bases at V and 5 bases at J, leaving 5 bases unmatched. The germline CDR1 and CDR2 sequences are MNHEY and SMNVEV (reference sequence). This CDR3 contains 16 residues. CDR3 in DNA: TGTGCCAGCAGTTTATCGGGCGGGGGGGCCAACAATGAGCAGTTCTTC. Amino acids: CASSLSGGGANNEQFF.

The genes are TRBV7-6 and TRBJ1-6, with D unclear. V dropped 4 bases and J dropped 5 bases, with 9 bases sitting between them. The CDR3 is made up of 14 amino acids. Germline V lookup: CDR1 SGHVS, CDR2 FNYEAQ. This chain's CDR3 is CASSSRTDNSPLHF. In DNA form, the CDR3 reads TGTGCCAGCAGCTCGCGTACGGATAATTCACCCCTCCACTTT.

The rearrangement joins TRBV7-8 to TRBJ2-7, with TRBD2 matching 10 bases. V lost 4 bases, J lost 9 bases, and 18 bases stayed unmatched. Germline V gene lookup returns CDR1 SGHVS and CDR2 FQNEAQ. The CDR3 spans 17 residues. As DNA, the CDR3 is TGTGCCAGCAGCTCCGAGCAGCGGGGGGGCCGATTCCCAAGGCAGTACTTC. The encoded protein is CASSSEQRGGRFPRQYF.

The chain is built from TRBV12-5 and TRBJ1-1; 9 bases are shared with TRBD1. The junction had 4 bases not matched to a gene; V was cut back by 2 bases and J by 6 bases. Germline assignment: CDR1 LGHNT and CDR2 FRNRAP. The CDR3 runs 14 residues. The CDR3 sequence is CASGLRTGVSEAFF. In nucleotides, the CDR3 is TGTGCTAGTGGTTTGCGGACAGGGGTGTCTGAAGCTTTCTTT.

The rearrangement uses TRBV6-5 and TRBJ1-1, with D tentatively TRBD1 (5 bases). The V gene's germline CDR1 is MNHEY and CDR2 SVGAGI. Trimming removed 5 bases from V and 10 bases from J, with 17 bases in between. The CDR3 totals 13 residues. The CDR3 loop is CASSTGGVKGAFF. DNA for the CDR3: TGTGCCAGCAGTACGGGGGGGGTGAAGGGAGCTTTCTTT.

This rearrangement joins TRBV28 to TRBJ1-3, with D perhaps TRBD1 (6 bases). Germline V gives CDR1 MDHEN, CDR2 SYDVKM. Trimming removed 6 bases at V and 0 bases at J, with 18 bases between. The CDR3 extends over 17 amino acids. The DNA of the CDR3 is TGTGCCAGCAGCCGACAGGTCCCCCGCCTCTCTGGAAACACCATATATTTT. It translates to CASSRQVPRLSGNTIYF.

V usage is TRBV14 and J usage is TRBJ2-3; maybe TRBD2 (5 bases). V lost 4 bases, J lost 4 bases, and 9 bases lay in between. The CDR3 loop spans 13 amino acids. Germline values: CDR1 SGHDN, CDR2 FVKESK. CDR3 in DNA: TGTGCCAGCAGCCGGGCGGGCCCAGATACGCAGTATTTT. Translation gives CASSRAGPDTQYF.

The gene calls are TRBV29-1 and TRBJ2-7, with TRBD1 identical over 8 bases. J lost 4 bases, V lost 7 bases, and 9 bases had no gene match. The germline gives CDR1 SQVTM, CDR2 ANQGSEA. This CDR3 comprises 13 residues. The CDR3 spells CSASRGQGYEQYF. The CDR3 bases are TGCAGCGCATCAAGAGGACAGGGTTACGAGCAGTACTTC.

As concerns this clone: Other nucleotide sequences in the sample specify the same CDR3. The chain has TRBV9 and TRBJ1-1; 7 bases are shared with TRBD1. Germline values: CDR1 SGDLS, CDR2 YYNGEE. The CDR3 is 14 amino acids. Losses at the gene ends were 3 bases for V and 0 bases for J; bases not matched to a gene: 2. CDR3 sequence reads: CASSAGQVNTEAFF. CDR3 sequence (DNA): TGTGCCAGCAGCGCCGGACAGGTGAACACTGAAGCTTTCTTT.

The rearrangement uses TRBV27 and TRBJ1-6, with 10 positions matching TRBD1. Germline loops: CDR1 MNHEY, CDR2 SMNVEV (reference sequence). The CDR3 consists of 15 residues. The trim removed 0 bases at V and 10 bases at J, leaving 3 bases unmatched. The CDR3 DNA is TGTGCCAGCAGTTTATCCCGGGACAGGGGCTCACCCCTCCACTTT. It yields the protein CASSLSRDRGSPLHF.

The chain couples TRBV10-1 to TRBJ2-7; 10 nucleotides align to TRBD2. The V and J ends lost 8 bases and 0 bases, in that order; junction bases with no gene match: 13. The CDR3 consists of 17 residues. Germline V CDR1 and CDR2: WNHNN, SYGVQD (reference sequence). The DNA for the CDR3 is TGCGCCAGCTCTAGTGATAGCGGGGGGCCGAGCTCCTACGAGCAGTACTTC. This translates into CASSSDSGGPSSYEQYF.

The chain carries TRBV9 and TRBJ1-1; possibly TRBD1 for D (5 bases). V lost 4 bases, J lost 0 bases, and 13 bases lay in between. This CDR3 comprises 15 residues. Germline V lookup: CDR1 SGDLS, CDR2 YYNGEE. The CDR3 protein is CASSTQGQMNTEAFF. The CDR3, as DNA: TGTGCCAGCAGCACCCAGGGTCAGATGAACACTGAAGCTTTCTTT. The complete variable domain, with remaining parts taken from reference TRBV9 and TRBJ1-1, reads DSGVTQTPKHLITATGQRVTLRCSPRSGDLSVYWYQQSLDQGLQFLIQYYNGEERAKGNILERFSAQQFPDLHSELNLSSLELGDSALYFCASSTQGQMNTEAFFGQGTRLTVV.

The chain uses TRBV3-1 (or the pseudogene TRBV3-2) and TRBJ1-2, with a possible D match to TRBD1 (6 bases). The germline V and J ends were trimmed by 4 bases and 0 bases, with 12 bases remaining between them. The germline gives CDR1 LGHDT, CDR2 YNNKEL (reference sequence). This CDR3 region has 15 residues. CDR3 in amino acids: CASSPRTAANYGYTF. CDR3 in DNA: TGTGCCAGCAGCCCTCGGACAGCCGCTAACTATGGCTACACCTTC.

The chain has TRBV5-5 and TRBJ1-1; 9 nucleotides match TRBD1. The V gene's germline CDR1 is SGHKS and CDR2 YYEKEE (reference sequence). This CDR3 has 15 amino acids. The J segment lost 5 bases and the V segment lost 0 bases, leaving 5 bases of the junction unmatched. The CDR3 sequence: CASSLEGQGLTEAFF. CDR3 DNA: TGTGCCAGCAGCTTGGAAGGACAGGGGTTGACTGAAGCTTTCTTT.

CDR3 sequence: CASTLGGTGSYGYTF. The CDR3 bases are TGTGCCAGCACCCTTGGGGGAACAGGGTCTTATGGCTACACCTTC. The V call is TRBV28, the J call TRBJ1-2, with D tentatively TRBD1 (6 bases). Germline V lookup: CDR1 MDHEN, CDR2 SYDVKM. The length of the CDR3 is 15 residues. Trimming took 7 bases from V and 5 from J, leaving 20 bases between them.